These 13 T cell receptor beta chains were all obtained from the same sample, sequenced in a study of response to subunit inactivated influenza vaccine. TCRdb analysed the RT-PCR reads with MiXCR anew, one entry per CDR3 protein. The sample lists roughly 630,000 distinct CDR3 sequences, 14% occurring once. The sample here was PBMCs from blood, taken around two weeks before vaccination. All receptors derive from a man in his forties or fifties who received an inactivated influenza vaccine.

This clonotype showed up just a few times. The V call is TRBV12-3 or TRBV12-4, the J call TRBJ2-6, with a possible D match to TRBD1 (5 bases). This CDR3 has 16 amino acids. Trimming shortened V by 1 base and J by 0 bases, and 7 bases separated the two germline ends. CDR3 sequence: CASSLGGASGANVLTF. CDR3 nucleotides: TGTGCCAGCAGTTTAGGGGGCGCCTCTGGGGCCAACGTCCTGACTTTC.

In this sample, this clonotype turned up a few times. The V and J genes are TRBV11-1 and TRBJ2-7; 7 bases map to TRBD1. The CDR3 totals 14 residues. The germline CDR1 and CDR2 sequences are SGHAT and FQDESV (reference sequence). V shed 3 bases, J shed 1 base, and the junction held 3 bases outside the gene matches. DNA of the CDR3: TGTGCCAGCAGCTTCGGGACAGAGTCCTACGAGCAGTACTTC. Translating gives CASSFGTESYEQYF.

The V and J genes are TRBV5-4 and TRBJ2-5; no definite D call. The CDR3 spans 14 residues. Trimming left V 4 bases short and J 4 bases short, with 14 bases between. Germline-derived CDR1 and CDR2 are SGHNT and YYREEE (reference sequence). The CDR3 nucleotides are TGTGCCAGCAGCCCTCGTAGGGTCGGAGAGACCCAGTACTTC. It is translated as CASSPRRVGETQYF. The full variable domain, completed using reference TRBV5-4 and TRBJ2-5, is ETGVTQSPTHLIKTRGQQVTLRCSSQSGHNTVSWYQQALGQGPQFIFQYYREEENGRGNFPPRFSGLQFPNYSSELNVNALELDDSALYLCASSPRRVGETQYFGPGTRLLVL.

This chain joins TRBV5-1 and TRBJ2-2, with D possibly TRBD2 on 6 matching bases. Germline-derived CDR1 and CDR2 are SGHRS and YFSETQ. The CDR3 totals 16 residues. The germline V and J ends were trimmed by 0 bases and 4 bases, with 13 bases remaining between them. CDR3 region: CASSLVVGAGTGELFF. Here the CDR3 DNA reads TGCGCCAGCAGCTTGGTGGTGGGAGCGGGCACCGGGGAGCTGTTTTTT.

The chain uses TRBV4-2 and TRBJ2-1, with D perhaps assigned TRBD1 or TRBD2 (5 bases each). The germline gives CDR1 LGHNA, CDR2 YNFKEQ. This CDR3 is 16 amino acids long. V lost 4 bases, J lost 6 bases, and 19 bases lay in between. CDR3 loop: CASSRPTGTDLNEQFF. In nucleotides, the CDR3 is TGTGCCAGCAGCCGCCCGACTGGGACCGATCTCAATGAGCAGTTCTTC.

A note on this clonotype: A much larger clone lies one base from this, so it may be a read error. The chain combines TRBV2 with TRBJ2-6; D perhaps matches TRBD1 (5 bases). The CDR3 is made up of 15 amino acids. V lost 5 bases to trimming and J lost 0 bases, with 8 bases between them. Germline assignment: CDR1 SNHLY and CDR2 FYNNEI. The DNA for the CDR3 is TGTGCCAGCAGTTTCGACAGCTCTGGGGCCAACGTCCTGACTTTC. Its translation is CASSFDSSGANVLTF.

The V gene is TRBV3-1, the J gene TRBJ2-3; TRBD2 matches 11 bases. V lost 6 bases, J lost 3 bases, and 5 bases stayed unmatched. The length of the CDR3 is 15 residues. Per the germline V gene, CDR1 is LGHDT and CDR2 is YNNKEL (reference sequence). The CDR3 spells CASRPGTSGTDTQYF. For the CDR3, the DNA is TGTGCCAGCAGACCCGGGACTAGCGGTACAGATACGCAGTATTTT.

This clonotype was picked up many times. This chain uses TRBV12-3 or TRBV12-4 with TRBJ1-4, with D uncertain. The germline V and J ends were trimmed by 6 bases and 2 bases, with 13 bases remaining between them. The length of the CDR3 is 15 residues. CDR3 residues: CASRSTAGTNEKLFF. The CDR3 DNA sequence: TGTGCCAGCAGGTCCACAGCGGGGACTAATGAAAAACTGTTTTTT.

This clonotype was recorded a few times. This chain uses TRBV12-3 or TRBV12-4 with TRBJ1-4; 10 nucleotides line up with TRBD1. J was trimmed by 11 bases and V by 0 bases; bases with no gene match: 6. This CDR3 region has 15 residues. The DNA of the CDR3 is TGTGCCAGCAGTTTAGCTGGACAGGGGGAATATAAACTGTTTTTT. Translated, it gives CASSLAGQGEYKLFF.

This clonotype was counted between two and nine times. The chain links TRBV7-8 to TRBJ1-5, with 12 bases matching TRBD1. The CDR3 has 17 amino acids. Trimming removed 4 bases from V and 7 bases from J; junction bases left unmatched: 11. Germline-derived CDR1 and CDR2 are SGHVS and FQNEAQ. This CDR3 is CASSSRDRGLIKQPQHF. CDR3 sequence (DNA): TGTGCCAGCAGCTCACGGGACAGGGGGCTGATCAAGCAGCCCCAGCATTTT.

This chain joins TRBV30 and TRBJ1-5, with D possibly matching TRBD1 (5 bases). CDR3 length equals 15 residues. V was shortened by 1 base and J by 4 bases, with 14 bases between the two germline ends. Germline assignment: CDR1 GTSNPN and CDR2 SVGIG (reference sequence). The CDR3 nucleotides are TGTGCCTGGAGTGGGTTAGGGGCTCTAAATCAGCCCCAGCATTTT. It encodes CAWSGLGALNQPQHF.

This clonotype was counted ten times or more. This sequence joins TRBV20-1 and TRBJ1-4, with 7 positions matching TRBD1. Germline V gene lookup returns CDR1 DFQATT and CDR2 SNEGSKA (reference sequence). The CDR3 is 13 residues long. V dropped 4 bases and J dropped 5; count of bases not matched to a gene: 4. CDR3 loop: CSATGQSNEKLFF. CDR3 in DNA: TGCAGTGCTACGGGACAGTCAAATGAAAAACTGTTTTTT.

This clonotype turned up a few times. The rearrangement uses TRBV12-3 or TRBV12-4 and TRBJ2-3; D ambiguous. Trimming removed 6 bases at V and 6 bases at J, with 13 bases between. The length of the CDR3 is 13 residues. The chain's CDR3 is CASSPMAGDTQYF. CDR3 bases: TGTGCCAGCAGCCCCATGGCTGGGGATACGCAGTATTTT.